The present TCR beta chain was sequenced within a study of tumor-infiltrating lymphocytes in primary liver carcinoma. DNA and RNA were both co-extracted from about 19-30 mg of bulk tissue that had not been sorted. Inclusive of both ends, the CDR3 amounts to 11 amino acids. Germline CDR1 and CDR2: SQVTM and ANQGSEA. In the case of this clonotype: This is likely a read error, given that the CDR3 carries no conserved phenylalanine or tryptophan at its end. No DNA is shown, since the ends of the CDR3 on it are uncertain; the CDR3 is the one TCRdb lists.

A primer in the constant region served to generate TCR beta cDNA from roughly 520 ng of total RNA. A slightly modified ARM-PCR protocol with three nested multiplex PCR rounds produced these TCR beta libraries. The two initial PCR rounds, nine to eleven cycles each, used TRBV1-TRBV30 forward and C-beta reverse primers. TCRdb independently ran MiXCR on the multiplex PCR reads; one entry per CDR3 protein. The sample carries approximately 74,000 distinct CDR3 sequences, 70% to 80% recorded once. Sequencing was done on a sample of liver tumor tissue from sampling region 4. Indicated subset: tumor region T4, right-lateral pole. The V and J genes are TRBV29-1 and TRBJ1-1; TRBD1, the D gene given by the table, was not confirmed from the DNA. This receptor was identified in an older woman with primary liver carcinoma and hepatitis B virus infection. The CDR3 sequence: CSVVGGSGAIS.